This passage covers 7 T cell receptor beta chains from one sample sequenced in a study of shared clonotypes between healthy human individuals. Profiled with immunoSEQ multiplex PCR; TCRdb holds only in-frame clones, not every one. The sample has about 680,000 clones; about 74% are singletons. The sample comprised memory CD4+ T cells sorted from blood. Subset: CD45RA-negative fraction. Every receptor here comes from a woman aged 25 to 45 in good health.

The chain has TRBV5-1 and TRBJ2-3, with D possibly being TRBD1 or TRBD2 (6 bases each). This CDR3 comprises 15 residues. V lost 2 bases and J 5 bases, leaving 15 bases between the germline ends. The germline CDR1 and CDR2 sequences are SGHRS and YFSETQ. The CDR3 here is CASSLTGARVDTQYF. The CDR3 bases are TGCGCCAGCAGCTTAACGGGGGCGCGGGTAGATACGCAGTATTTT.

Remarks on this clone: A clone one base away is much larger, so this may be a read error. CDR3 region: CASTGTGGGYGYTF. The CDR3 nucleotides read TGTGCCAGCACCGGGACAGGGGGCGGGTATGGCTACACCTTC. The rearrangement joins TRBV2 to TRBJ1-2; TRBD1 aligns across 12 bases. Germline CDR1 and CDR2: SNHLY and FYNNEI. The CDR3 length is 14 residues. Trimming took 7 bases from V and 5 from J; bases not matched to a gene: 5.

This sequence joins TRBV4-1 and TRBJ2-3, with 10 bases that match TRBD2. The CDR3 runs to 17 residues. The V and J ends lost 4 bases and 1 base, in that order; junction bases with no gene match: 8. CDR1 and CDR2 (germline): MGHRA, YSYEKL. In DNA form, the CDR3 reads TGCGCCAGCAGCCCTCGGCCACTAGCGGGACGCACAGATACGCAGTATTTT. This gives the protein CASSPRPLAGRTDTQYF.

The chain links TRBV19 to TRBJ2-6; 10 bases fit TRBD1. Germline loops: CDR1 LNHDA, CDR2 SQIVND (reference sequence). This CDR3 has 18 residues. With 3 bases clipped from V and 4 bases from J, the junction kept 9 bases outside the gene matches. CDR3: CASSMAFGTGVGANVLTF. DNA for the CDR3: TGTGCCAGTAGTATGGCCTTCGGGACAGGGGTCGGGGCCAACGTCCTGACTTTC.

This clone is a singleton in its sample. Here the CDR3 DNA reads TGTGCCAGCAGTTCTGACAGGACCTACGAGCAGTACTTC. Translated: CASSSDRTYEQYF. This chain connects TRBV7-9 to TRBJ2-7; maybe TRBD1 (6 bases). CDR1 is SEHNR, CDR2 FQNEAQ, per germline (reference sequence). Trimming shortened V by 6 bases and J by 2 bases, and 11 bases separated the two germline ends. This CDR3 has 13 residues.

The chain combines TRBV25-1 with TRBJ2-2; D might be TRBD2 (5 bases). CDR3 length: 16 residues. CDR1 is MGHDK, CDR2 SYGVNS, per germline. Trimming removed 4 bases at V and 4 bases at J, with 16 bases between. The CDR3 DNA sequence: TGTGCCAGCAGTGCCGACTACGCTGAGGGCACCGGGGAGCTGTTTTTT. It yields the protein CASSADYAEGTGELFF.

This clone was observed a single time. This sequence joins TRBV9 and TRBJ2-6, with TRBD2 matching 14 bases. The J segment lost 2 bases and the V segment lost 3 bases, leaving 7 bases of the junction unmatched. Germline V gene lookup returns CDR1 SGDLS and CDR2 YYNGEE. This CDR3 is built from 19 residues. CDR3 region: CASSAPGLAGVAGANVLTF. CDR3 coding DNA: TGTGCCAGCAGCGCGCCGGGACTAGCGGGAGTAGCTGGGGCCAACGTCCTGACTTTC.